This entry lists 15 T cell receptor beta chains sequenced from one sample in a study of regulatory T cells in long-lasting Graves disease. The TCR beta library used iRepertoire HTBI primers with Arm-PCR amplification of CDR3. TCRdb passed the multiplex PCR reads through MiXCR, listing each CDR3 protein once. This table holds about 460,000 distinct CDR3 sequences, 22% found once. Specified time point: persistent/refractory GD, antithyroid drugs over 5 years with positive TRAb. The TCR library was prepared using RNA isolated from PBMCs. The sequences come from peripheral blood mononuclear cells (PBMCs), collected when the disease was refractory, from a patient treated with antithyroid drugs. The receptors shown here come from a female donor with Graves disease.

This clonotype has just a few counts. The chain couples TRBV10-1 to TRBJ1-1, with D perhaps matching TRBD1 (5 bases). V was clipped by 3 bases and J by 10 bases, with 12 bases between them. CDR1 and CDR2 from the germline V gene are WNHNN and SYGVQD (reference sequence). The CDR3 runs to 12 residues. CDR3 nucleotides: TGCGCCAGCAGTGAAGGGGATTCAGGAGCTTTCTTT. Encoded protein: CASSEGDSGAFF.

This clonotype was counted ten times or more. The V gene is TRBV28, the J gene TRBJ1-1; D perhaps matches TRBD1 (5 bases). The germline V gene encodes CDR1 MDHEN and CDR2 SYDVKM. Trimming removed 2 bases from V and 1 base from J, with 8 bases in between. This CDR3 is built from 14 residues. CDR3 coding DNA: TGTGCCAGCAGTTTAGCGGGGCCGAACACTGAAGCTTTCTTT. Amino acid sequence: CASSLAGPNTEAFF.

The rearrangement links TRBV29-1 to TRBJ2-5, with 10 bases matching TRBD2. Judging by the DNA end, TRBJ2-1 fits better; the J call may be wrong. CDR1 SQVTM and CDR2 ANQGSEA come from the germline V gene. The CDR3 is 13 residues long. The CDR3 spells CSVGAGGVNEQFF. The CDR3 coding sequence is TGCAGCGTTGGAGCGGGAGGGGTTAATGAGCAGTTCTTC.

This clonotype was seen at least ten times. V is TRBV5-5 and J is TRBJ2-5, with D perhaps matching TRBD2 (6 bases). Germline lookup yields CDR1 SGHKS and CDR2 YYEKEE (reference sequence). V was shortened by 2 bases and J by 2 bases, with 10 bases between the two germline ends. The CDR3 is made up of 14 amino acids. CDR3 in amino acids: CASSLGLAQETQYF. The CDR3 DNA reads TGTGCCAGCAGCTTAGGGCTAGCGCAAGAGACCCAGTACTTC.

This clonotype has ten or more counts. The CDR3 nucleotides read TGTGCCAGCAGCGTAGGGGCAGGGAACTCCTACGAGCAGTACTTC. It specifies CASSVGAGNSYEQYF. V usage is TRBV9 and J usage is TRBJ2-7, with D tentatively TRBD1 (5 bases). The germline V gene has CDR1 SGDLS and CDR2 YYNGEE. This CDR3 region has 15 residues. V gave up 0 bases and J gave up 0 bases, with 10 bases separating them.

As to this clonotype: This sequence may be a read error, since a much larger clone differs from it by one base. The chain recombines TRBV25-1 with TRBJ1-2; D unresolved. CDR1 and CDR2 from the germline V gene are MGHDK and SYGVNS. Trimming cost V 1 base and J 0 bases, with 6 bases left between them. The CDR3 covers 14 residues. The CDR3 is CASSESEANYGYTF. The CDR3 DNA reads TGTGCCAGCAGTGAATCGGAGGCTAACTATGGCTACACCTTC.

The gene calls are TRBV20-1 and TRBJ2-7; D uncertain. V lost 2 bases and J lost 2, with 10 bases in between. In germline, CDR1 is DFQATT, CDR2 SNEGSKA (reference sequence). This CDR3 has 13 residues. CDR3 amino acids: CSARLAPAYEQYF. Here the CDR3 DNA reads TGCAGTGCTAGACTCGCCCCGGCCTACGAGCAGTACTTC.

This clonotype has a count of ten or more. The CDR3: CASSFGGAQREAFF. In DNA, the CDR3 is TGTGCCAGCAGCTTTGGAGGGGCGCAAAGGGAAGCTTTCTTT. The chain couples TRBV7-9 to TRBJ1-1, with D maybe TRBD1 (5 bases). CDR1 is SEHNR and CDR2 is FQNEAQ in the germline V gene (reference sequence). The CDR3 runs 14 residues. Trimming cost V 3 bases and J 8 bases, with 16 bases left between them.

The chain has TRBV7-2 and TRBJ2-3; the D is unclear. V was pared by 1 base and J by 2 bases, with 10 bases between. The CDR3 consists of 15 residues. Germline CDR1 and CDR2: SGHTA and FQGNSA. CDR3 nucleotide sequence: TGTGCCAGCAGCTTAGGTCTAGGTCTCACAGATACGCAGTATTTT. It codes for CASSLGLGLTDTQYF.

For this clonotype: This may arise from a read error, as a much more abundant clone is one base away. This sequence joins TRBV12-3 or TRBV12-4 and TRBJ1-2; D may be TRBD1 (5 bases). The CDR3 extends over 13 amino acids. The CDR3 bases are TGTGCCAACAGTTTTAGGAGGGGCTATGGCTACACCTTC. Translated, it gives CANSFRRGYGYTF.

The CDR3, as DNA: TGTGCCAGCAGCTTAGGCGTTCGGGGAGATACGCAGTATTTT. Translation gives CASSLGVRGDTQYF. J is TRBJ2-3 and V is TRBV7-2, with a weak D call TRBD2 (5 bases). This CDR3 contains 14 residues. V shed 1 base and J shed 5 bases, with 10 bases lying between them. The germline V gene encodes CDR1 SGHTA and CDR2 FQGNSA.

This clonotype was picked up a small number of times. The chain joins TRBV5-4 to TRBJ1-2; D is undetermined. Germline V gene data show CDR1 as SGHNT and CDR2 as YYREEE (reference sequence). The CDR3 spans 13 residues. V lost 2 bases and J lost 4, with 9 bases in between. The CDR3 nucleotides are TGTGCCAGCAGCTTCACACCTAGCTATGGCTACACCTTC. Its protein product is CASSFTPSYGYTF.

The J gene is TRBJ1-2, the V gene TRBV4-3, with D hard to call. Germline CDR1 reads LGHNA; CDR2 reads YSLEER. Trimming stripped 3 bases from V and 0 bases from J, with 17 bases between. The CDR3 loop spans 17 amino acids. The DNA of the CDR3 is TGCGCCAGCAGCCATGACCTAAAGGACCCCCCTAACTATGGCTACACCTTC. It yields the protein CASSHDLKDPPNYGYTF.

This clonotype was counted between two and nine times. The chain joins TRBV4-2 to TRBJ1-2; no reliable D call. This CDR3 spans 13 amino acids. V lost 0 bases, J lost 8 bases, and 10 bases lay in between. The germline CDR1 and CDR2 sequences are LGHNA and YNFKEQ. The CDR3 reads CASSQEGVGGYTF. The CDR3 region has the DNA TGTGCCAGCAGCCAAGAGGGAGTCGGGGGCTACACCTTC.

This clonotype was observed once. This chain links TRBV30 with TRBJ1-2, with 7 positions matching TRBD1. J was trimmed by 5 bases and V by 2 bases; bases with no gene match: 5. Looked up from germline, CDR1 is GTSNPN and CDR2 is SVGIG (reference sequence). The CDR3 consists of 13 residues. The CDR3 reads CAWSPRGRYGYTF. CDR3 in DNA: TGTGCCTGGAGTCCCAGGGGGAGATATGGCTACACCTTC.